Below are 26 T cell receptor beta chains sequenced from a single sample in a study of graft-versus-host responses after intestinal transplantation. Their antigens are not known. Clones were read by immunoSEQ multiplex PCR, and TCRdb kept only the in-frame ones, dropping some. The sample has about 70,000 clones; about 94% are singletons. The source was unstimulated CD8+ T cells sorted from spleen or lymph node cells, collected before intestinal transplant. All receptors derive from a human donor who received an intestinal transplant.

V is TRBV5-6 and J is TRBJ2-7; 8 bases align to TRBD2. V shed 4 bases, J shed 0 bases, and the junction held 9 bases outside the gene matches. Germline CDR1 and CDR2: SGHDT and YYEEEE. The CDR3 totals 16 residues. For the CDR3, the DNA is TGTGCCAGCAGCCTAGGACTAGCCGAAATCTCCTACGAGCAGTACTTC. Protein sequence: CASSLGLAEISYEQYF. The variable domain in full, completed from reference TRBV5-6 and TRBJ2-7, reads DAGVTQSPTHLIKTRGQQVTLRCSPKSGHDTVSWYQQALGQGPQFIFQYYEEEERQRGNFPDRFSGHQFPNYSSELNVNALLLGDSALYLCASSLGLAEISYEQYFGPGTRLTVT.

The chain combines TRBV2 with TRBJ1-2; D ambiguous. Germline lookup yields CDR1 SNHLY and CDR2 FYNNEI. This CDR3 spans 15 amino acids. Trimming took off 2 bases at V and 5 bases at J, with 15 bases between the two ends. The CDR3 reads CASSERTSRVYGYTF. The CDR3 DNA sequence: TGTGCCAGCAGTGAAAGGACTTCACGAGTATATGGCTACACCTTC.

This clone has a single count. J is TRBJ1-1 and V is TRBV4-1; D is ambiguous. Trimming removed 1 base from V and 8 bases from J, with 11 bases in between. The germline V gene encodes CDR1 MGHRA and CDR2 YSYEKL. The CDR3 consists of 13 residues. This chain's CDR3 is CASSQASTREAFF. In nucleotides, the CDR3 is TGCGCCAGCAGCCAAGCGAGCACGCGGGAAGCTTTCTTT.

This clone was recorded once. The chain employs TRBV5-1 and TRBJ1-1; 9 bases fit TRBD1. V shed 4 bases and J 8 bases; nucleotides not matched to a gene: 12. Germline CDR1 SGHRS, CDR2 YFSETQ. This CDR3 contains 15 residues. The CDR3 sequence is CASSREQGAGTEAFF. CDR3 DNA sequence: TGCGCCAGCAGCCGGGAACAGGGGGCCGGAACAGAAGCTTTCTTT.

The CDR3, as DNA: TGTGCCAGCAGTGGGATAGGACAGGACCAAGAGACCCAGTACTTC. Its protein is CASSGIGQDQETQYF. V is TRBV2 and J is TRBJ2-5; 7 bases align to TRBD1. The CDR3 covers 15 residues. Germline CDR1 and CDR2: SNHLY and FYNNEI. V gave up 4 bases and J gave up 0 bases; unmatched junction bases: 5.

This clone showed up just once. V is TRBV4-1 and J is TRBJ2-1; possible D gene TRBD2, 6 bases. The CDR3 totals 16 residues. The germline V and J ends were trimmed by 0 bases and 7 bases, with 16 bases remaining between them. Germline CDR1 is MGHRA and CDR2 is YSYEKL. The CDR3 region is CASSQDLGGSLNEQFF. The CDR3 DNA reads as TGCGCCAGCAGCCAAGATCTTGGAGGGAGTCTGAATGAGCAGTTCTTC.

The chain joins TRBV7-9 to TRBJ2-1; 10 nucleotides match TRBD2. This CDR3 contains 14 residues. Trimming cost V 3 bases and J 7 bases; bases outside gene matches: 3. Looked up from germline, CDR1 is SEHNR and CDR2 is FQNEAQ (reference sequence). For the CDR3, the DNA is TGTGCCAGCAGCTTCCTAGCGGGAGATAATGAGCAGTTCTTC. Translating gives CASSFLAGDNEQFF.

V usage is TRBV5-1 and J usage is TRBJ2-7; 9 nucleotides agree with TRBD2. Germline lookup yields CDR1 SGHRS and CDR2 YFSETQ. The CDR3 runs 17 residues. Trimming cost V 1 base and J 2 bases; bases outside gene matches: 10. CDR3: CASSLREEGLAPYEQYF. CDR3 nucleotide sequence: TGCGCCAGCAGCTTGCGGGAAGAGGGACTAGCCCCCTACGAGCAGTACTTC.

This chain connects TRBV30 to TRBJ1-5; D might be TRBD1 (6 bases). The CDR3 has 14 amino acids. From germline, CDR1 is GTSNPN and CDR2 SVGIG (reference sequence). Between the trimmed V and J ends, which lost 0 bases and 8 bases, there was a span of 14 bases. CDR3 DNA: TGTGCCTGGAGTGTTCTGGGGGGCCAAGAGCCCCAGCATTTT. This translates into CAWSVLGGQEPQHF. The full variable domain, its missing parts supplied by reference TRBV30 and TRBJ1-5, is SQTIHQWPATLVQPVGSPLSLECTVEGTSNPNLYWYRQAAGRGLQLLFYSVGIGQISSEVPQNLSASRPQDRQFILSSKKLLLSDSGFYLCAWSVLGGQEPQHFGDGTRLSIL.

This chain joins TRBV14 and TRBJ1-1; D gene unclear. The CDR3 sequence is 16 residues long. Trimming took off 4 bases at V and 7 bases at J, with 22 bases between the two ends. Germline V gene sequence: CDR1 SGHDN, CDR2 FVKESK. The CDR3, as DNA: TGTGCCAGCAGCCCTTCCCCCGACGGGAGATGGGGTGAAGCTTTCTTT. Protein sequence: CASSPSPDGRWGEAFF.

The chain recombines TRBV7-9 with TRBJ2-1; no clear D. V lost 4 bases, J lost 8 bases, and 15 bases lay in between. The CDR3 covers 14 residues. Germline lookup yields CDR1 SEHNR and CDR2 FQNEAQ (reference sequence). As DNA, the CDR3 is TGTGCCAGCAGCTCGCCCCCTTATGAGGATGAGCAGTTCTTC. Amino acids: CASSSPPYEDEQFF. The full variable domain, its missing parts supplied by reference TRBV7-9 and TRBJ2-1, is DTGVSQNPRHKITKRGQNVTFRCDPISEHNRLYWYRQTLGQGPEFLTYFQNEAQLEKSRLLSDRFSAERPKGSFSTLEIQRTEQGDSAMYLCASSSPPYEDEQFFGPGTRLTVL.

Comments on this clone: The same CDR3 can be traced to other DNA sequences in this sample. The rearrangement links TRBV19 to TRBJ2-1; tentative D call: TRBD2 (6 bases). This CDR3 is built from 13 residues. Trimming removed 3 bases from V and 4 bases from J, with 7 bases in between. Germline V gene data show CDR1 as LNHDA and CDR2 as SQIVND (reference sequence). The CDR3 loop reads CASSIGTYNEQFF. CDR3 DNA sequence: TGTGCCAGTAGTATTGGGACTTACAATGAGCAGTTCTTC.

This clone showed up just once. This chain connects TRBV2 to TRBJ1-5; D gene uncertain. This CDR3 contains 12 residues. Trimming left V 6 bases short and J 6 bases short, with 9 bases between. Germline V CDR1 and CDR2: SNHLY, FYNNEI. The CDR3 reads CASRARAQPQHF. The DNA of the CDR3 is TGTGCCAGCAGAGCCCGGGCTCAGCCCCAGCATTTT.

The chain has TRBV21-1 and TRBJ1-1. TRBV21-1 is designated a pseudogene. The CDR3 consists of 12 residues. CDR3 in amino acids: CASSKDKSEAFF. The CDR3 nucleotides are TGTGCCAGCAGCAAAGATAAATCGGAAGCTTTCTTT.

This chain links TRBV7-9 with TRBJ2-1; D ambiguous. Germline lookup yields CDR1 SEHNR and CDR2 FQNEAQ (reference sequence). The CDR3 totals 12 residues. The V gene lost 1 base and the J gene lost 6 bases, with 4 bases spanning the gap. The CDR3 DNA follows: TGTGCCAGCAGCTTAGGTCGCAATGAGCAGTTCTTC. It is translated as CASSLGRNEQFF.

The V call is TRBV4-1, the J call TRBJ2-7, with D tentatively TRBD2 (6 bases). Germline CDR1 and CDR2: MGHRA and YSYEKL. There are 15 residues in the CDR3. With 0 bases removed from V and 4 bases from J, the gap between germline ends came to 13 bases. The CDR3 bases are TGCGCCAGCAGCCAAGAATCCGGGAGTGGATACGAGCAGTACTTC. It translates to CASSQESGSGYEQYF.

The chain couples TRBV4-2 to TRBJ1-5; D not certain. Deletions cut 0 bases from V and 2 bases from J, with 11 bases between. The germline V gene encodes CDR1 LGHNA and CDR2 YNFKEQ. The CDR3 contains 16 residues. The CDR3 reads CASSQDISGGNQPQHF. CDR3 nucleotides: TGTGCCAGCAGCCAAGATATCAGTGGTGGCAATCAGCCCCAGCATTTT.

This clone appeared a single time. This chain uses TRBV27 with TRBJ2-3; D remains ambiguous. The CDR3 sequence is 13 residues long. V was clipped by 0 bases and J by 0 bases, with 1 base between them. Per germline, CDR1 MNHEY and CDR2 SMNVEV (reference sequence). The DNA for the CDR3 is TGTGCCAGCAGTTTATCTAGCACAGATACGCAGTATTTT. Protein: CASSLSSTDTQYF.

The rearrangement links TRBV5-1 to TRBJ2-7; TRBD1 is a possible D gene (5 bases). V was cut by 5 bases and J by 1 base, with 7 bases left in between. CDR1 and CDR2 (germline): SGHRS, YFSETQ. The CDR3 is made up of 12 amino acids. CDR3 residues: CASSQGSYEQYF. The CDR3 region has the DNA TGCGCCAGCAGTCAGGGTTCCTACGAGCAGTACTTC.

The chain has TRBV7-9 and TRBJ2-1, with D perhaps assigned TRBD1 or TRBD2 (5 bases each). CDR3 length: 15 amino acids. CDR1 is SEHNR and CDR2 is FQNEAQ in the germline V gene (reference sequence). Trimming stripped 1 base from V and 5 bases from J, with 12 bases between. DNA of the CDR3: TGTGCCAGCAGCTTAGTCCAGGGAGAACACAATGAGCAGTTCTTC. This encodes CASSLVQGEHNEQFF.

The V and J genes are TRBV7-8 and TRBJ2-7; D uncertain. Per germline, CDR1 SGHVS and CDR2 FQNEAQ. This CDR3 is 13 amino acids long. V was pared by 1 base and J by 0 bases, with 4 bases between. The DNA of the CDR3 is TGTGCCAGCAGCTTAGGCCCCTCCTACGAGCAGTACTTC. Its translation is CASSLGPSYEQYF. Variable domain in full (rest from reference TRBV7-8 and TRBJ2-7): GAGVSQSPRYKVAKRGQDVALRCDPISGHVSLFWYQQALGQGPEFLTYFQNEAQLDKSGLPSDRFFAERPEGSVSTLKIQRTQQEDSAVYLCASSLGPSYEQYFGPGTRLTVT.

The CDR3 DNA is TGCGCCAGCAGCCAAGGGCCCCCGGGGGGTGAGCAGTTCTTC. Translating it yields CASSQGPPGGEQFF. This chain uses TRBV4-1 with TRBJ2-1; 7 bases match TRBD2. The ends lost 1 base at V and 9 bases at J; junction bases unmatched: 6. The CDR3 loop spans 14 amino acids. Germline loops: CDR1 MGHRA, CDR2 YSYEKL.

The chain joins TRBV28 to TRBJ2-7; TRBD1 is a possible D gene (5 bases). The CDR3 extends over 12 amino acids. Looked up from germline, CDR1 is MDHEN and CDR2 is SYDVKM. V lost 5 bases and J 9 bases, leaving 14 bases between the germline ends. CDR3 coding DNA: TGTGCCAGCAGTAGTGGGGCGCAAGGGCAGTACTTC. This codes for CASSSGAQGQYF.

V is TRBV5-1 and J is TRBJ1-4; D gene uncertain. V was clipped by 0 bases and J by 3 bases, with 6 bases between them. Germline V gene data show CDR1 as SGHRS and CDR2 as YFSETQ. The CDR3 runs 14 residues. CDR3 protein: CASSLGRANEKLFF. The CDR3 DNA reads as TGCGCCAGCAGCTTGGGTCGGGCTAATGAAAAACTGTTTTTT.

In DNA form, the CDR3 reads TGTGCCACCGGGGGGGGCGACAATGAGCAGTTCTTC. This sequence encodes CATGGGDNEQFF. V is TRBV15 and J is TRBJ2-1, with D perhaps TRBD2 (7 bases). The CDR3 runs 12 residues. The germline gives CDR1 LNHNV, CDR2 YYDKDF (reference sequence). V gave up 8 bases and J gave up 5 bases, with 10 bases separating them. Full variable domain (remainder filled in from reference TRBV15 and TRBJ2-1): DAMVIQNPRYQVTQFGKPVTLSCSQTLNHNVMYWYQQKSSQAPKLLFHYYDKDFNNEADTPDNFQSRRPNTSFCFLDIRSPGLGDTAMYLCATGGGDNEQFFGPGTRLTVL.

The rearrangement uses TRBV10-1 and TRBJ2-2; tentative D call: TRBD1 (5 bases). Germline V lookup: CDR1 WNHNN, CDR2 SYGVQD (reference sequence). The CDR3 has 16 residues. V lost 3 bases, J lost 1 base, and 12 bases lay in between. CDR3 in DNA: TGCGCCAGCAGTGACGACAGTAGGATGAACACCGGGGAGCTGTTTTTT. This translates into CASSDDSRMNTGELFF.